Following are 19 T cell receptor beta chains from one sample sequenced in a study of CD8+ T cells in alopecia areata. cDNA serving as the sequencing template came from extracted, reverse transcribed RNA. This table comes from immunoSEQ multiplex PCR, and its TCRdb copy is limited to in-frame clones, with some not included. This table has roughly 75,000 clones, roughly 57% appearing once. The sequenced sample was CD8+ T cells sorted from blood, obtained at week 0. These receptors were collected from a human donor with alopecia areata.

This chain uses TRBV7-3 with TRBJ2-1; possibly TRBD2 for D (6 bases). Germline V gives CDR1 SGHTA, CDR2 FQGTGA. The CDR3 is 16 amino acids. Trimming removed 2 bases at V and 7 bases at J, with 18 bases between. The DNA of the CDR3 is TGTGCCAGCAGCTTAGGGAGACTAGGAAGGAGGAATGAGCAGTTCTTC. It translates to CASSLGRLGRRNEQFF.

The V gene is TRBV5-6, the J gene TRBJ2-1, with 8 bases identical to TRBD1. CDR1 and CDR2 (germline): SGHDT, YYEEEE. This CDR3 has 15 residues. The ends lost 4 bases at V and 7 bases at J; junction bases unmatched: 10. The CDR3 reads CASSLDRGVRNEQFF. CDR3 sequence (DNA): TGTGCCAGCAGCCTCGACAGGGGTGTTCGGAATGAGCAGTTCTTC.

The rearrangement uses TRBV11-1 and TRBJ2-1; D gene ambiguous. CDR1 and CDR2 from the germline V gene are SGHAT and FQDESV (reference sequence). The V end was cut by 5 bases, the J end by 2 bases, with 4 bases between. The CDR3 covers 12 residues. The CDR3 DNA is TGTGCCAGCAGCGCAACCTACAATGAGCAGTTCTTC. It translates to CASSATYNEQFF. The whole variable domain, filled in from reference TRBV11-1 and TRBJ2-1, reads EAEVAQSPRYKITEKSQAVAFWCDPISGHATLYWYRQILGQGPELLVQFQDESVVDDSQLPKDRFSAERLKGVDSTLKIQPAELGDSAMYLCASSATYNEQFFGPGTRLTVL.

The rearrangement links TRBV7-9 to TRBJ2-7; D not resolved. With 1 base removed from V and 4 bases from J, the gap between germline ends came to 14 bases. CDR3 length equals 15 residues. The V gene's germline CDR1 is SEHNR and CDR2 FQNEAQ (reference sequence). CDR3 region: CASSLGSFVTYEQYF. In DNA, the CDR3 is TGTGCCAGCAGCTTAGGGTCTTTCGTGACATACGAGCAGTACTTC.

This rearrangement joins TRBV6-1 to TRBJ1-5; possibly TRBD1 for D (5 bases). The germline V and J ends were trimmed by 5 bases and 0 bases, with 11 bases remaining between them. The CDR3 extends over 15 amino acids. Germline V gene sequence: CDR1 MNHNS, CDR2 SASEGT. CDR3 DNA sequence: TGTGCCAGCAGTTCGGGACGGATTAGCAATCAGCCCCAGCATTTT. This codes for CASSSGRISNQPQHF.

This clone was seen a handful of times. The chain has TRBV19 and TRBJ2-1, with 13 bases lining up with TRBD2. The junction had 4 bases not matched to a gene; V was cut back by 6 bases and J by 8 bases. The CDR3 is 14 amino acids. The germline gives CDR1 LNHDA, CDR2 SQIVND (reference sequence). CDR3 sequence (DNA): TGTGCCAGTAGCCACGGACTAGCGGGAGATGAGCAGTTCTTC. Translating it yields CASSHGLAGDEQFF.

The V call is TRBV14, the J call TRBJ2-1; 7 bases map to TRBD1. The ends lost 4 bases at V and 9 bases at J; junction bases unmatched: 6. From germline, CDR1 is SGHDN and CDR2 FVKESK. CDR3 length equals 13 residues. The CDR3 region has the DNA TGTGCCAGCAGCCTACAGGGGAGCAGTGAGCAGTTCTTC. This gives the protein CASSLQGSSEQFF.

This CDR3 reads CASRKGTGKTDTQYF. CDR3 nucleotide sequence: TGTGCCAGCAGGAAAGGGACAGGGAAGACAGATACGCAGTATTTT. The rearrangement links TRBV27 to TRBJ2-3, with TRBD1 matching over 9 bases. V was pared by 6 bases and J by 3 bases, with 7 bases of the junction left unmatched. Germline assignment: CDR1 MNHEY and CDR2 SMNVEV (reference sequence). The CDR3 has 15 residues.

This clone was seen a handful of times. J is TRBJ2-1 and V is TRBV27, with 11 bases lining up with TRBD1. V was clipped by 5 bases and J by 2 bases; unmatched bases: 5. The CDR3 extends over 16 amino acids. Germline-derived CDR1 and CDR2 are MNHEY and SMNVEV (reference sequence). As DNA, the CDR3 is TGTGCCAGCAGTGATGGGACAGGGGGACCCTACAATGAGCAGTTCTTC. Translation: CASSDGTGGPYNEQFF.

V and J are TRBV7-8 and TRBJ1-1; D gene uncertain. The germline CDR1 and CDR2 sequences are SGHVS and FQNEAQ. The V end was cut by 6 bases, the J end by 7 bases, with 21 bases between. The CDR3 loop spans 15 amino acids. CDR3 sequence reads: CASRFRPGSDVEAFF. The CDR3 nucleotides are TGTGCCAGCAGATTCAGACCCGGGTCGGACGTTGAAGCTTTCTTT.

V gene TRBV13 combines with J gene TRBJ2-5; D gene ambiguous. CDR3 length equals 14 residues. CDR1 PRHDT and CDR2 FYEKMQ come from the germline V gene (reference sequence). Trimming cost V 3 bases and J 5 bases, with 13 bases left between them. The CDR3 region is CASSFRTRTETQYF. As DNA, the CDR3 is TGTGCCAGCAGCTTTCGAACACGGACGGAGACCCAGTACTTC.

The J gene is TRBJ1-2, the V gene TRBV27, with 8 bases matching TRBD1. The germline V gene encodes CDR1 MNHEY and CDR2 SMNVEV (reference sequence). This CDR3 is 15 amino acids long. J gave up 3 bases and V 5 bases, and 8 bases lay outside the gene matches. CDR3 residues: CASSEIDRGDYGYTF. DNA for the CDR3: TGTGCCAGCAGTGAAATAGACAGGGGAGACTATGGCTACACCTTC.

V usage is TRBV7-9 and J usage is TRBJ2-2; D perhaps matches TRBD2 (6 bases). Germline assignment: CDR1 SEHNR and CDR2 FQNEAQ (reference sequence). Trimming took off 5 bases at V and 9 bases at J, with 13 bases between the two ends. The CDR3 length is 13 residues. The CDR3, as DNA: TGTGCCAGCAGCGGAGGGACTTCCCGGGAGCTGTTTTTT. This sequence encodes CASSGGTSRELFF.

V is TRBV9 and J is TRBJ2-1, with 8 nucleotides matching TRBD2. The CDR3 is 13 residues long. Germline V gene sequence: CDR1 SGDLS, CDR2 YYNGEE. Trimming removed 3 bases from V and 6 bases from J; junction bases left unmatched: 2. The CDR3 DNA reads as TGTGCCAGCAGCGCCGGGACTAGCAATGAGCAGTTCTTC. As protein: CASSAGTSNEQFF.

This clone has only a few counts. J is TRBJ2-5 and V is TRBV5-1; 14 bases agree with TRBD2. Germline CDR1 is SGHRS and CDR2 is YFSETQ. J lost 2 bases, V lost 5 bases, and 8 bases had no gene match. The CDR3 contains 17 residues. DNA for the CDR3: TGCGCCAGCAGGCCTGGACTAGCGGGAGGTCGGCAAGAGACCCAGTACTTC. Translating it yields CASRPGLAGGRQETQYF.

V and J are TRBV29-1 and TRBJ2-1; D is unclear. V gave up 1 base and J gave up 6 bases, with 7 bases separating them. This CDR3 has 12 amino acids. Germline CDR1 SQVTM, CDR2 ANQGSEA. Here the CDR3 DNA reads TGCAGCGTTGAAGCGGGCGCCAATGAGCAGTTCTTC. Its translation: CSVEAGANEQFF.

This clone was seen more than once but under ten times. The J gene is TRBJ2-7, the V gene TRBV7-3; D not resolved. V lost 2 bases and J lost 4, with 9 bases in between. Germline V lookup: CDR1 SGHTA, CDR2 FQGTGA. CDR3 size: 13 residues. CDR3 residues: CASSLDSGYEQYF. The CDR3 region has the DNA TGTGCCAGCAGCTTAGATTCGGGTTACGAGCAGTACTTC.

This clone was picked up a small number of times. Different DNA sequences within this sample yield the same CDR3. The chain combines TRBV7-9 with TRBJ2-1; 13 nucleotides align to TRBD2. The CDR3 covers 15 residues. Per germline, CDR1 SEHNR and CDR2 FQNEAQ (reference sequence). J was trimmed by 7 bases and V by 1 base; bases with no gene match: 1. DNA of the CDR3: TGTGCCAGCAGCTTAGGACTAGCGGGGGGAAATGAGCAGTTCTTC. It specifies CASSLGLAGGNEQFF. Using reference TRBV7-9 and TRBJ2-1 for the parts outside the CDR3, the full variable domain is DTGVSQNPRHKITKRGQNVTFRCDPISEHNRLYWYRQTLGQGPEFLTYFQNEAQLEKSRLLSDRFSAERPKGSFSTLEIQRTEQGDSAMYLCASSLGLAGGNEQFFGPGTRLTVL.

This clone was detected only a few times. The rearrangement uses TRBV29-1 and TRBJ1-2, with D perhaps matching TRBD1 (5 bases). V shed 3 bases and J shed 6 bases, with 14 bases lying between them. The germline gives CDR1 SQVTM, CDR2 ANQGSEA. CDR3 length: 13 residues. This CDR3 is CSVEGGQGDGYTF. The CDR3 DNA reads TGCAGCGTTGAGGGCGGGCAGGGAGATGGCTACACCTTC. Combining the CDR3 with reference TRBV29-1 and TRBJ1-2 gives the whole variable domain SAVISQKPSRDICQRGTSLTIQCQVDSQVTMMFWYRQQPGQSLTLIATANQGSEATYESGFVIDKFPISRPNLTFSTLTVSNMSPEDSSIYLCSVEGGQGDGYTFGSGTRLTVV.